The clone carrying this T cell receptor (beta chain) occurred many times. This specimen belongs to a study of early T cells in non-severe SARS-CoV-2 infection. Trimming left V 11 bases short and J 2 bases short, with 13 bases between. The CDR3 spans 12 residues. The germline V gene encodes CDR1 SNHLY and CDR2 FYNNEI. Unique molecular identifiers (one per individual cDNA molecule) were attached. TCRdb used MiXCR to reprocess the 5' RACE reads, holding one entry per CDR3 protein. Here the sample spans over 35,000 distinct CDR3 sequences, under 5% being singletons. The source of this sequence is an adult who was a healthcare worker with PCR-confirmed SARS-CoV-2 infection or an uninfected control (not recorded which). The chain couples TRBV2 to TRBJ2-7; D possibly matches TRBD1 or TRBD2 (5 bases each). The sample was whole blood. The CDR3 DNA reads as TGTGCCGGAGGACAAATTCCCTACGAGCAGTACTTC. Translated, it gives CAGGQIPYEQYF.